This T cell receptor (beta chain) was sequenced in a study of shared clonotypes between healthy human individuals. The study, taken as a whole, reports: Generation probabilities of non-shared clonotypes were lower (relative to those shared by all four donors).

Only in-frame clones appear in the TCRdb table, and some are missing; sequencing was by immunoSEQ multiplex PCR. In the table there are about 300,000 clones, around 74% of which are singletons. The CDR3 consists of 14 residues. CDR1 is GTSNPN, CDR2 SVGIG, per germline (reference sequence). The germline V and J ends were trimmed by 2 bases and 1 base, with 12 bases remaining between them. A remark on this clone: Antigen unknown.

The sample was memory CD4+ T cells sorted from blood. This sample's subset: CD45RA-negative fraction. The chain is built from TRBV30 and TRBJ2-7; D may match TRBD1 or TRBD2 (6 bases each). The receptor's source is a man under 40 in good health. The CDR3 region has the DNA TGTGCCTGGAGTCAAGGGGGGCCATCCTACGAGCAGTACTTC. It is translated as CAWSQGGPSYEQYF.